This T cell receptor beta chain was retrieved from a study of monozygotic twins with inflammatory bowel disease. Samples each yielded cDNA through eight separate reactions. Molecular identifiers with 6-nucleotide sample barcodes were added during cDNA synthesis via template switching. TCRalpha and TCRbeta cDNA was put through two nested PCRs of roughly 17 and 9 cycles. One entry per CDR3 protein, without DNA, is what TCRdb gives after re-calling the 5' RACE reads. This table holds about 330,000 distinct CDR3 sequences. CDR1 and CDR2 (germline): DFQATT, SNEGSKA (reference sequence). This CDR3 has 15 amino acids. Details on this clonotype: Its antigen is currently unknown.

Findings of the study overall: IBD patients carried less diverse TCRbeta repertoires (inverse Simpson) than healthy co-twins.

This clonotype originated in a human donor with ulcerative colitis or Crohn's disease, or a healthy co-twin of an affected twin (not recorded which). The sequenced material came from blood. J is TRBJ2-1 and V is TRBV20-1; there is no DNA to check the TCRdb D call of TRBD2. The CDR3 reads CSARGPGLAIAEQFF.